This T cell receptor (beta chain) was obtained from a study of CD8 T cells in Susac syndrome. The CDR3 has 16 residues. The germline CDR1 and CDR2 sequences are LNHDA and SQIVND (reference sequence). V lost 3 bases to trimming and J lost 4 bases; unmatched junction nucleotides: 10. After extraction with the RNeasy kit, about 0.45 to 1 ug of the RNA was reverse transcribed using random hexamers. The immunoSEQ assay covered 54 Vbeta and 13 Jbeta segments for CDR3. MiXCR was run by TCRdb on the immunoSEQ multiplex PCR reads, yielding one entry per CDR3 protein. The sample lists some 120,000 distinct CDR3 sequences, approximately 94% occurring once. TEMRA cells were FACS-enriched and CD8+ and CD4+ T cells negatively isolated.

What was sequenced was CD4+ T cells from PBMCs. The chain has TRBV19 and TRBJ2-5; 8 bases line up with TRBD2. This receptor was taken from a human donor with multiple sclerosis. The CDR3 is CASSISLAEGGETQYF. The CDR3, as DNA: TGTGCCAGTAGTATCTCACTAGCGGAGGGTGGAGAGACCCAGTACTTC.